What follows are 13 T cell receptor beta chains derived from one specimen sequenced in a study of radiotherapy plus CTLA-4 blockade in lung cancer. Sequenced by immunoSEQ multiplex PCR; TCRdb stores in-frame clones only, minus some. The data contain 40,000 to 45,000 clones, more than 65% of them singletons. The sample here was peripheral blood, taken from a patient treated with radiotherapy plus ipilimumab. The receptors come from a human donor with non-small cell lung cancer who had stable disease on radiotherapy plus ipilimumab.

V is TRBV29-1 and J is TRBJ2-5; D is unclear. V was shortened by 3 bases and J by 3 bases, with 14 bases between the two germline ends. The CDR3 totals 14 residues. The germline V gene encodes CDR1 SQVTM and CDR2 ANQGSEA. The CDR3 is CSVEGGWAKETQYF. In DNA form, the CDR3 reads TGCAGCGTTGAGGGTGGGTGGGCAAAAGAGACCCAGTACTTC. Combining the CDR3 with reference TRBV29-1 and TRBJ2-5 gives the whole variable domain SAVISQKPSRDICQRGTSLTIQCQVDSQVTMMFWYRQQPGQSLTLIATANQGSEATYESGFVIDKFPISRPNLTFSTLTVSNMSPEDSSIYLCSVEGGWAKETQYFGPGTRLLVL.

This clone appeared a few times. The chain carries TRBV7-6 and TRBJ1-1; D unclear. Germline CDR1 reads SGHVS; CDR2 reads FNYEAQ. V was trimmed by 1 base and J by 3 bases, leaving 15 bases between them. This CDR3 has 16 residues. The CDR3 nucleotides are TGTGCCAGCAGCTTAGACGCGTTGGGGAGGGACACTGAAGCTTTCTTT. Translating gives CASSLDALGRDTEAFF.

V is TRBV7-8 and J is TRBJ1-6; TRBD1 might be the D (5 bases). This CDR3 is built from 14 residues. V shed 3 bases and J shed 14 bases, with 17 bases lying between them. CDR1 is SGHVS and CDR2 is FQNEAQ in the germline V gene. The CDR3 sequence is CASSLRDGGFTLHF. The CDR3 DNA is TGTGCCAGCAGCTTGAGGGACGGGGGATTTACCCTCCACTTT.

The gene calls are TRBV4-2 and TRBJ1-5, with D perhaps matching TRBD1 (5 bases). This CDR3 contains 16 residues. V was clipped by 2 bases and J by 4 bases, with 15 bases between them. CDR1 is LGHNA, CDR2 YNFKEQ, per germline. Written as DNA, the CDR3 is TGTGCCAGCAGCCAACGACACGGGCAGGGAAATCAGCCCCAGCATTTT. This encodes CASSQRHGQGNQPQHF.

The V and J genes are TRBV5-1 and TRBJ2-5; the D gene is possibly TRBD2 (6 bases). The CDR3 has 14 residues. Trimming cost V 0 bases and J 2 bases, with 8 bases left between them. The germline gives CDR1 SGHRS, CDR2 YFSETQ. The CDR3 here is CASSLAGEQETQYF. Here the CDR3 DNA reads TGCGCCAGCAGCTTGGCGGGGGAACAAGAGACCCAGTACTTC.

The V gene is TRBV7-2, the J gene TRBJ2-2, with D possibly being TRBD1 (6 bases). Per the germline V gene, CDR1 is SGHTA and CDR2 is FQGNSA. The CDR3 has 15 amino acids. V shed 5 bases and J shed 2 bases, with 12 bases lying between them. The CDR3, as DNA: TGTGCCAGCAGCACAATGGACAGAAACACCGGGGAGCTGTTTTTT. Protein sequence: CASSTMDRNTGELFF.

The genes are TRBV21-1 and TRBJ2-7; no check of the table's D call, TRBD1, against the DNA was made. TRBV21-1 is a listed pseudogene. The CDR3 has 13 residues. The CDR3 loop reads CASAQDRAIEQYF. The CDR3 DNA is TGTGCCAGCGCCCAGGACAGGGCTATCGAGCAGTACTTC.

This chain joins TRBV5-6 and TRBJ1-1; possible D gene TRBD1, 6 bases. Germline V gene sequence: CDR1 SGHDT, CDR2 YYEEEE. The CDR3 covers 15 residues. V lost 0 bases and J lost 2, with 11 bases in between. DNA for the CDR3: TGTGCCAGCAGCTTGGTGGGGACACCAAACACTGAAGCTTTCTTT. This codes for CASSLVGTPNTEAFF.

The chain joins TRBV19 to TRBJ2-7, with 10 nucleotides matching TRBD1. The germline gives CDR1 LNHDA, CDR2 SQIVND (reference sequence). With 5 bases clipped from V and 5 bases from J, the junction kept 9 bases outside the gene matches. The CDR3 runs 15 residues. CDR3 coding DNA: TGTGCCAGTAGTCTCGGGACAGGGGTAGGCCACGAGCAGTACTTC. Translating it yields CASSLGTGVGHEQYF. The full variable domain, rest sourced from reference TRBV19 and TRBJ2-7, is DGGITQSPKYLFRKEGQNVTLSCEQNLNHDAMYWYRQDPGQGLRLIYYSQIVNDFQKGDIAEGYSVSREKKESFPLTVTSAQKNPTAFYLCASSLGTGVGHEQYFGPGTRLTVT.

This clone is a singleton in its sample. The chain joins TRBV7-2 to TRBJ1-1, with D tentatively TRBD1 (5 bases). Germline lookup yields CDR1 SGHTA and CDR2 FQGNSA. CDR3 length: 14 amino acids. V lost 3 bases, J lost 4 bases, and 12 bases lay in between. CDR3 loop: CASSLSQGSTEAFF. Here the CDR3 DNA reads TGTGCCAGCAGCTTGAGCCAGGGCAGCACTGAAGCTTTCTTT.

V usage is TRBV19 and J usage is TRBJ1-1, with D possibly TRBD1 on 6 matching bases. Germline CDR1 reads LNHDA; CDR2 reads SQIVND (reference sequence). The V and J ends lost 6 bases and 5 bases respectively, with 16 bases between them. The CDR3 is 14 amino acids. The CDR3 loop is CASRGTGRGTEAFF. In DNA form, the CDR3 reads TGTGCCAGTAGAGGAACAGGGCGTGGAACTGAAGCTTTCTTT.

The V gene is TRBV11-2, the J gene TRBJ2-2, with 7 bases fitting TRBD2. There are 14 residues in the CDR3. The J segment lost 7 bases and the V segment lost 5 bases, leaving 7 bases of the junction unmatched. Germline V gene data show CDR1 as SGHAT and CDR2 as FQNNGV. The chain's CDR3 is CASSRSTGGGELFF. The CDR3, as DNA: TGTGCCAGCAGCCGATCGACGGGGGGCGGGGAGCTGTTTTTT.

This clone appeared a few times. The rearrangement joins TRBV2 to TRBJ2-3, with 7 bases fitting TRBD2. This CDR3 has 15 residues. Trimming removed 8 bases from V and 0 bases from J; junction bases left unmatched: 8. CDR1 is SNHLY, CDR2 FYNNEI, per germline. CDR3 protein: CASWWRGSSTDTQYF. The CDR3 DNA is TGTGCCAGCTGGTGGCGGGGGTCCAGCACAGATACGCAGTATTTT.